This T cell receptor (beta chain) was captured by sequencing in a study of T cell responses to AZD1222 COVID-19 vaccine. Study-level background: Pooling covered second doses at about 4 or about 12 weeks. General study findings and limits: Across the whole spike, CD4 TCRs peaked at regions 160-218 and 743-854. Spike-specific TCR breadth and depth rose after two AZD1222 doses.

The data were produced by immunoSEQ multiplex PCR, yet TCRdb's version contains in-frame clones alone and is incomplete. In the table there are roughly 250,000 clones, over 90% of which are singletons. Comment on this clone: Its antigen is currently unknown.

CDR3 length equals 16 residues. V shed 0 bases and J shed 2 bases, with 15 bases lying between them. The germline gives CDR1 SGHNT, CDR2 YYREEE (reference sequence). The rearrangement uses TRBV5-4 and TRBJ2-7, with D maybe TRBD1 (7 bases). Sample: peripheral blood, taken on day 0 of AZD1222 vaccination. The TCR was taken from an adult in good health. The CDR3 DNA reads TGTGCCAGCAGCTTGGATCCAGGGGGGAATGCCTACGAGCAGTACTTC. It encodes CASSLDPGGNAYEQYF.